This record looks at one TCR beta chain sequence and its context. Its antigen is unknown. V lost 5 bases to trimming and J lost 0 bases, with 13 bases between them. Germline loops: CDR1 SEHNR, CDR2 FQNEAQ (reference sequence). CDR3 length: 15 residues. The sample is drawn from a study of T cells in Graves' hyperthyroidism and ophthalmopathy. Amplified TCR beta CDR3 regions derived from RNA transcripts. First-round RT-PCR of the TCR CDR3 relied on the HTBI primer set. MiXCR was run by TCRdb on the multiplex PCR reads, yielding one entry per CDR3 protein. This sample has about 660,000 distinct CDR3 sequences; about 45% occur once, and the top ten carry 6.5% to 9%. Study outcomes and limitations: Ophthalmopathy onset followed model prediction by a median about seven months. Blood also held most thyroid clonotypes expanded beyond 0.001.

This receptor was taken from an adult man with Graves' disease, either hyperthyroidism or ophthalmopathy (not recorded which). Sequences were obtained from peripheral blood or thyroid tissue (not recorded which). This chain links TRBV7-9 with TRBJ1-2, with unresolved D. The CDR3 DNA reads TGTGCCAGCAGCCAAGATACGGCAGCTAACTATGGCTACACCTTC. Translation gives CASSQDTAANYGYTF.